A single sample is the source of the 32 T cell receptor beta chains below, sequenced in a study of blood T cell repertoires in COVID-19. Profiled with immunoSEQ multiplex PCR; TCRdb holds only in-frame clones, not every one. The sample yields 200,000 or so clones, roughly 84% seen once. What was sequenced was peripheral blood. All receptors come from a woman in her 30s who had recovered from COVID-19.

The rearrangement joins TRBV28 to TRBJ2-1, with D unresolved. There are 12 residues in the CDR3. The V end lost 6 bases, the J end lost 10 bases, and 13 bases lay between the germline ends. Germline CDR1 is MDHEN and CDR2 is SYDVKM. In DNA, the CDR3 is TGTGCCAGCAGCAGTACGTCTCAAGAGCAGTTCTTC. It codes for CASSSTSQEQFF.

The genes are TRBV5-1 and TRBJ1-2, with D tentatively TRBD1 (5 bases). The V and J ends lost 2 bases and 2 bases respectively, with 16 bases between them. CDR1 SGHRS and CDR2 YFSETQ come from the germline V gene. This CDR3 has 16 residues. The CDR3 region has the DNA TGCGCCAGCAGCTTTGTAGTGGGGGGTTCCAACTATGGCTACACCTTC. Encoded protein: CASSFVVGGSNYGYTF. The full variable domain, rest sourced from reference TRBV5-1 and TRBJ1-2, is KAGVTQTPRYLIKTRGQQVTLSCSPISGHRSVSWYQQTPGQGLQFLFEYFSETQRNKGNFPGRFSGRQFSNSRSEMNVSTLELGDSALYLCASSFVVGGSNYGYTFGSGTRLTVV.

The CDR3 sequence: CASSPLSSGRAGEQYF. The CDR3 region has the DNA TGTGCCAGCAGCCCCCTCTCTAGCGGGAGGGCCGGCGAGCAGTACTTC. The chain couples TRBV7-6 to TRBJ2-7; 12 nucleotides align to TRBD2. Germline-derived CDR1 and CDR2 are SGHVS and FNYEAQ. The J segment lost 6 bases and the V segment lost 5 bases, leaving 11 bases of the junction unmatched. The CDR3 covers 16 residues.

The table lists this clone with many counts. Relative to the germline gene, one junction end is altered; a read error may explain this. The chain carries TRBV7-7 and TRBJ2-7; 11 nucleotides align to TRBD2. From germline, CDR1 is SSHAT and CDR2 FNYEAQ (reference sequence). CDR3 length: 15 residues. The CDR3 reads CASSPLAGGFDEQYF. The DNA for the CDR3 is TGTGCTAGCAGCCCGCTAGCGGGAGGATTCGACGAGCAGTACTTC.

Of note for this clone: Its ends do not fully match the called genes, so a read error is possible. The V call is TRBV7-7, the J call TRBJ2-7; D is uncertain. The CDR3 sequence is 13 residues long. The germline V gene has CDR1 SSHAT and CDR2 FNYEAQ (reference sequence). CDR3 sequence reads: CASSLSSSYEQYF. The CDR3 coding sequence is TGTGCTAGCAGCTTATCTAGCTCCTACGAGCAGTACTTC.

The V and J genes are TRBV10-1 and TRBJ1-1; 9 bases are shared with TRBD1. There are 15 residues in the CDR3. J gave up 4 bases and V 7 bases, and 10 bases lay outside the gene matches. Looked up from germline, CDR1 is WNHNN and CDR2 is SYGVQD (reference sequence). CDR3 in DNA: TGCGCCAGCACCCCACAGGGGGCTTCCCGCACTGAAGCTTTCTTT. Amino acids: CASTPQGASRTEAFF.

This clone has a single count. The chain couples TRBV4-1 to TRBJ2-1; D gene uncertain. Trimming took 0 bases from V and 0 from J, leaving 21 bases between them. The CDR3 has 20 residues. CDR1 is MGHRA, CDR2 YSYEKL, per germline. The CDR3 DNA reads TGCGCCAGCAGCCAAGATCCCCCCTTTATGCGGAAGAGCTCCTACAATGAGCAGTTCTTC. It yields the protein CASSQDPPFMRKSSYNEQFF.

The J gene is TRBJ2-1, the V gene TRBV9; D perhaps matches TRBD2 (6 bases). Trimming removed 0 bases from V and 5 bases from J, with 12 bases in between. Germline values: CDR1 SGDLS, CDR2 YYNGEE. The CDR3 is 15 amino acids. CDR3 nucleotide sequence: TGTGCCAGCAGCGTAGGCGGGAACGGACACAATGAGCAGTTCTTC. Translation gives CASSVGGNGHNEQFF.

The V and J genes are TRBV6-4 and TRBJ1-2; D possibly corresponds to TRBD1 (5 bases). Germline loops: CDR1 MRHNA, CDR2 SNTAGT. This CDR3 contains 13 residues. V was shortened by 6 bases and J by 8 bases, with 16 bases between the two germline ends. The CDR3 loop is CASRAGQGEGYTF. The CDR3, as DNA: TGTGCCAGCAGGGCAGGTCAGGGTGAAGGCTACACCTTC.

This clone was observed once. This sequence joins TRBV2 and TRBJ1-2, with unresolved D. The CDR3 length is 14 residues. Germline CDR1 reads SNHLY; CDR2 reads FYNNEI. V lost 4 bases and J lost 1, with 10 bases in between. The CDR3 DNA reads TGTGCCAGCAGTGGGCAAGCTAGTAACTATGGCTACACCTTC. Amino acid sequence: CASSGQASNYGYTF.

This clone has just one count. The chain recombines TRBV14 with TRBJ2-5, with TRBD1 matching 10 bases. J lost 6 bases, V lost 3 bases, and 4 bases had no gene match. Looked up from germline, CDR1 is SGHDN and CDR2 is FVKESK. This CDR3 has 14 amino acids. The CDR3 DNA follows: TGTGCCAGCAGCCAGACAGGGGGCGCCCAGACCCAGTACTTC. Protein sequence: CASSQTGGAQTQYF.

The chain recombines TRBV7-3 with TRBJ2-3, with D perhaps TRBD2 (6 bases). Germline V gene sequence: CDR1 SGHTA, CDR2 FQGTGA. This CDR3 is 14 amino acids long. Trimming cost V 6 bases and J 0 bases, with 10 bases left between them. The CDR3 sequence: CASRESGSTDTQYF. The CDR3 DNA reads TGTGCCAGCAGGGAAAGCGGGAGCACAGATACGCAGTATTTT.

The CDR3 sequence: CASSWQGELTF. DNA for the CDR3: TGTGCCAGCAGCTGGCAGGGCGAACTCACCTTC. The chain employs TRBV11-2 and TRBJ1-2, with D perhaps TRBD1 (5 bases). The CDR3 sequence is 11 residues long. Germline CDR1 SGHAT, CDR2 FQNNGV. Trimming took off 4 bases at V and 13 bases at J, with 13 bases between the two ends.

As to this clone: At one boundary the junction diverges from the germline segment, which might be a read error. The chain joins TRBV3-1 (or the pseudogene TRBV3-2) to TRBJ1-2, with TRBD1 matching 10 bases. CDR3 length equals 13 residues. CDR1 LGHDT and CDR2 YNNKEL come from the germline V gene (reference sequence). CDR3: CASSLEGQGMGAF. CDR3 coding DNA: TGTGCCAGCAGTCTGGAGGGACAGGGGATGGGTGCCTTC.

This clone was picked up one time. The V call is TRBV18, the J call TRBJ2-3; 12 bases align to TRBD2. Trimming took 1 base from V and 4 from J; bases not matched to a gene: 3. Germline values: CDR1 KGHSH, CDR2 LQKENI. The CDR3 covers 16 residues. The CDR3 loop is CASSPRLAGEADTQYF. CDR3 nucleotides: TGTGCCAGCTCACCACGACTAGCGGGAGAGGCAGATACGCAGTATTTT.

J is TRBJ2-1 and V is TRBV6-2 or TRBV6-3, with TRBD2 identical over 9 bases. With V trimmed by 5 bases and J by 14 bases, 7 bases remained unmatched. CDR1 and CDR2 (germline): MNHEY, SVGEGT. The CDR3 contains 12 residues. Here the CDR3 reads CASSTTGTSKFF. The CDR3 nucleotides are TGTGCCAGCAGTACCACCGGGACTAGCAAGTTCTTC.

V is TRBV6-6 and J is TRBJ2-2; TRBD2 is a possible D gene (5 bases). The CDR3 is 12 amino acids. CDR1 MNHNY and CDR2 SVGAGI come from the germline V gene (reference sequence). The germline V and J ends were trimmed by 7 bases and 7 bases, with 10 bases remaining between them. This CDR3 reads CASNKRGGELFF. The CDR3 DNA follows: TGTGCCAGCAACAAACGGGGCGGGGAGCTGTTTTTT.

Only one count was recorded for this clone. V usage is TRBV25-1 and J usage is TRBJ2-2, with D possibly TRBD1 on 6 matching bases. Germline CDR1 reads MGHDK; CDR2 reads SYGVNS. Trimming removed 6 bases from V and 1 base from J, with 6 bases in between. CDR3 size: 13 residues. This CDR3 reads CASRTGNTGELFF. CDR3 bases: TGTGCCAGCAGGACAGGGAACACCGGGGAGCTGTTTTTT.

V usage is TRBV1 and J usage is TRBJ1-2; the table's D call, TRBD1, was not checked against the DNA. TRBV1 is listed as a pseudogene. This CDR3 comprises 18 residues. The CDR3 reads CTSSQEGQGASGNYGYTF. The CDR3 nucleotides read TGCACCAGCAGCCAAGAAGGGCAGGGGGCGTCGGGCAACTATGGCTACACCTTC.

There are a few counts of this clone. The chain is built from TRBV12-3 or TRBV12-4 and TRBJ1-3; no definite D call. This CDR3 comprises 13 residues. The V gene lost 2 bases and the J gene lost 8 bases, with 10 bases spanning the gap. Written as DNA, the CDR3 is TGTGCCAGCAGTTTAACTACGCCCGACACCATATATTTT. Translated, it gives CASSLTTPDTIYF.

This chain links TRBV5-1 with TRBJ1-3, with D possibly TRBD1 on 5 matching bases. This CDR3 comprises 14 residues. Germline CDR1 and CDR2: SGHRS and YFSETQ. With 2 bases removed from V and 2 bases from J, the gap between germline ends came to 8 bases. Here the CDR3 DNA reads TGCGCCAGCAGCTTAACCAGGGCTGGAAACACCATATATTTT. Its protein is CASSLTRAGNTIYF. The entire variable domain, with the rest obtained from reference TRBV5-1 and TRBJ1-3, is as follows: KAGVTQTPRYLIKTRGQQVTLSCSPISGHRSVSWYQQTPGQGLQFLFEYFSETQRNKGNFPGRFSGRQFSNSRSEMNVSTLELGDSALYLCASSLTRAGNTIYFGEGSWLTVV.

This clone was picked up a small number of times. V gene TRBV29-1 combines with J gene TRBJ1-2; 7 nucleotides agree with TRBD1. CDR1 is SQVTM and CDR2 is ANQGSEA in the germline V gene. The V and J ends lost 7 bases and 4 bases, in that order; junction bases with no gene match: 6. The CDR3 covers 12 residues. DNA of the CDR3: TGCAGCGAGTCGAGACAGGGCTATGGCTACACCTTC. Its protein is CSESRQGYGYTF. The full variable domain, rest sourced from reference TRBV29-1 and TRBJ1-2, is SAVISQKPSRDICQRGTSLTIQCQVDSQVTMMFWYRQQPGQSLTLIATANQGSEATYESGFVIDKFPISRPNLTFSTLTVSNMSPEDSSIYLCSESRQGYGYTFGSGTRLTVV.

The chain carries TRBV28 and TRBJ1-5; tentative D call: TRBD1 (6 bases). The CDR3 is 17 residues long. The germline V gene encodes CDR1 MDHEN and CDR2 SYDVKM. V lost 5 bases, J lost 9 bases, and 26 bases lay in between. The CDR3 loop reads CASSRGLTTGFARPQHF. DNA for the CDR3: TGTGCCAGCAGTCGAGGTCTTACGACAGGTTTCGCTAGGCCCCAGCATTTT. Full variable domain (rest looked up from reference TRBV28 and TRBJ1-5): DVKVTQSSRYLVKRTGEKVFLECVQDMDHENMFWYRQDPGLGLRLIYFSYDVKMKEKGDIPEGYSVSREKKERFSLILESASTNQTSMYLCASSRGLTTGFARPQHFGDGTRLSIL.

Many counts were recorded for this clone. This chain links TRBV28 with TRBJ1-4, with 8 bases identical to TRBD1. Germline CDR1 and CDR2: MDHEN and SYDVKM. The CDR3 spans 12 residues. The V and J ends lost 11 bases and 4 bases, in that order; junction bases with no gene match: 3. The CDR3 region is CAEQGVNEKLFF. CDR3 coding DNA: TGTGCCGAACAGGGGGTTAATGAAAAACTGTTTTTT.

The chain links TRBV19 to TRBJ1-5; 7 bases are a match to TRBD1. This CDR3 has 15 amino acids. Trimming took 6 bases from V and 7 from J; bases not matched to a gene: 12. CDR1 is LNHDA, CDR2 SQIVND, per germline (reference sequence). This CDR3 reads CASSPDRVGKQPQHF. CDR3 nucleotide sequence: TGTGCCAGTAGCCCCGACAGGGTTGGAAAACAGCCCCAGCATTTT.

This rearrangement joins TRBV7-9 to TRBJ2-2, with no clear D. The CDR3 contains 13 residues. V lost 0 bases, J lost 6 bases, and 5 bases lay in between. Germline loops: CDR1 SEHNR, CDR2 FQNEAQ (reference sequence). DNA of the CDR3: TGTGCCAGCAGCTTAGCCCCGGCCGGGGAGCTGTTTTTT. It encodes CASSLAPAGELFF.

The chain employs TRBV5-1 and TRBJ2-1; no clear D. Deletions cut 0 bases from V and 8 bases from J, with 3 bases between. CDR3 length: 11 amino acids. Germline V gene lookup returns CDR1 SGHRS and CDR2 YFSETQ. The CDR3 region has the DNA TGCGCCAGCAGCTTGGCGGATGAGCAGTTCTTC. Its protein is CASSLADEQFF.

J is TRBJ2-7 and V is TRBV3-1 (or the pseudogene TRBV3-2); 11 nucleotides match TRBD1. V was clipped by 1 base and J by 6 bases; unmatched bases: 2. CDR3 size: 14 residues. CDR1 LGHDT and CDR2 YNNKEL come from the germline V gene (reference sequence). CDR3 protein: CASSQGGTGGEQYF. The CDR3 DNA is TGTGCCAGCAGCCAAGGCGGGACAGGGGGCGAGCAGTACTTC.

V is TRBV6-5 and J is TRBJ1-4, with D perhaps TRBD1 (5 bases). The CDR3 length is 13 residues. Germline lookup yields CDR1 MNHEY and CDR2 SVGAGI. The V end was cut by 7 bases, the J end by 7 bases, with 13 bases between. The CDR3 nucleotides read TGTGCCAGCAAGGAAGGGGCAAGTGAAAAACTGTTTTTT. Translating gives CASKEGASEKLFF.

The chain recombines TRBV28 with TRBJ2-1; 15 nucleotides match TRBD2. The CDR3 is made up of 13 amino acids. Unmatched junction bases numbered 4, after V lost 5 bases and J lost 14 bases. Germline CDR1 reads MDHEN; CDR2 reads SYDVKM. The CDR3 is CASSLGLAGGEFF. CDR3 in DNA: TGTGCCAGCAGTCTCGGACTAGCGGGAGGGGAGTTCTTC.

Turning to this clone: Mismatch with germline at one junction end may stem from a read error. Other DNA variants within this sample encode the same CDR3. The gene calls are TRBV4-1 and TRBJ2-5, with 9 nucleotides matching TRBD1. The CDR3 loop spans 16 amino acids. Germline V gene sequence: CDR1 MGHRA, CDR2 YSYEKL. The CDR3 sequence: CASSQFSGQGRETQYF. DNA of the CDR3: TGTGCCAGCAGCCAGTTTTCGGGACAGGGTCGAGAGACCCAGTACTTC.

This clone has a single count. The J gene is TRBJ2-7, the V gene TRBV7-3; no clear D. V lost 5 bases and J 1 base, leaving 12 bases between the germline ends. CDR1 is SGHTA and CDR2 is FQGTGA in the germline V gene. The CDR3 is made up of 14 amino acids. As DNA, the CDR3 is TGTGCCAGCAGCCCCTCGGTCTTATCCTACGAGCAGTACTTC. Translated: CASSPSVLSYEQYF.